What follows is one TCR beta chain and its context. V gave up 4 bases and J gave up 3 bases, with 15 bases separating them. The CDR3 sequence is 15 residues long. In germline, CDR1 is SGHNT, CDR2 YYREEE (reference sequence). Here immunoSEQ multiplex PCR was the method, and the copy in TCRdb shows in-frame clones only, minus some. The table records roughly 2.2 million clones, 85% to 95% of them present only once. The data derive from a study of shared clonotypes between healthy human individuals. Study-level information: Ranging from 18 to 49 in age, donors were two women and a few men.

Specimen: naive CD4+ T cells from PBMCs. Indicated subset: CD45RA+ positively selected. V usage is TRBV5-4 and J usage is TRBJ2-3, with D maybe TRBD2 (6 bases). The receptor comes from a man between 18 and 29 years old in good health. Some clones in this sample may be carry-over from other donors' samples. The CDR3 loop reads CASSPLRGGTDTQYF. CDR3 coding DNA: TGTGCCAGCAGCCCCCTGCGGGGTGGGACAGATACGCAGTATTTT.